The 20 T cell receptor beta chains in this list originate from one sample, sequenced in a study of T cell changes during pregnancy in multiple sclerosis. The method was immunoSEQ multiplex PCR; TCRdb's version includes in-frame clones alone and lacks a portion of them. Of 50,000 to 75,000 clones detected, 93% appear once; the ten largest clones hold about 2.6%. The material was CD8+ T cells from peripheral blood mononuclear cells, obtained in the third trimester of pregnancy. The receptor source for this set is a female donor with multiple sclerosis, enrolled in a pregnancy study.

The CDR3: CASSLVGTGGYTF. For the CDR3, the DNA is TGTGCCAGCAGTTTAGTTGGGACAGGAGGCTACACCTTC. The gene calls are TRBV27 and TRBJ1-2, with 8 nucleotides matching TRBD1. V shed 2 bases and J 8 bases; nucleotides not matched to a gene: 4. This CDR3 contains 13 residues. CDR1 and CDR2 from the germline V gene are MNHEY and SMNVEV (reference sequence).

The chain combines TRBV27 with TRBJ2-1; D possibly corresponds to TRBD1 (6 bases). The V gene lost 8 bases and the J gene lost 2 bases, with 19 bases spanning the gap. CDR1 and CDR2 from the germline V gene are MNHEY and SMNVEV (reference sequence). This CDR3 has 16 amino acids. CDR3 DNA: TGTGCCAGCCACAGGATCTCGACAGGTACCTACAATGAGCAGTTCTTC. This translates into CASHRISTGTYNEQFF.

The genes are TRBV11-1 and TRBJ2-5, with D unresolved. This CDR3 comprises 14 residues. V dropped 4 bases and J dropped 9 bases, with 18 bases sitting between them. CDR1 is SGHAT and CDR2 is FQDESV in the germline V gene (reference sequence). The CDR3 DNA reads TGTGCCAGCAGCTCCACCTCATCCCAGTTACCCCAGTACTTC. It is translated as CASSSTSSQLPQYF.

The rearrangement uses TRBV28 and TRBJ2-1; the D gene is possibly TRBD2 (6 bases). The CDR3 length is 13 residues. Trimming pared 7 bases from V and 5 bases from J, leaving 12 bases between. Germline CDR1 reads MDHEN; CDR2 reads SYDVKM. CDR3 nucleotide sequence: TGTGCCAGCACCATCGGGAGTGACAATGAGCAGTTCTTC. Its protein is CASTIGSDNEQFF.

This chain joins TRBV7-9 and TRBJ1-2; D gene ambiguous. Germline CDR1 is SEHNR and CDR2 is FQNEAQ (reference sequence). Trimming cost V 0 bases and J 4 bases, with 9 bases left between them. The CDR3 runs to 14 residues. The CDR3 sequence: CASSLAGGGYGYTF. CDR3 DNA sequence: TGTGCCAGCAGCTTAGCGGGCGGAGGCTATGGCTACACCTTC.

The J gene is TRBJ1-1, the V gene TRBV4-1; no reliable D call. Germline V CDR1 and CDR2: MGHRA, YSYEKL. V lost 1 base and J 1 base, leaving 7 bases between the germline ends. CDR3 size: 14 residues. CDR3: CASSQGPGNTEAFF. CDR3 nucleotide sequence: TGCGCCAGCAGCCAAGGGCCAGGGAACACTGAAGCTTTCTTT.

This rearrangement joins TRBV5-4 to TRBJ2-1; TRBD2 matches 15 bases. With V trimmed by 9 bases and J by 9 bases, 7 bases remained unmatched. Germline values: CDR1 SGHNT, CDR2 YYREEE (reference sequence). The CDR3 length is 14 residues. CDR3 loop: CATPGLAGGGEQFF. CDR3 nucleotides: TGTGCCACCCCGGGACTAGCGGGAGGAGGTGAGCAGTTCTTC.

V and J are TRBV28 and TRBJ1-5; 8 positions agree with TRBD1. CDR3 size: 14 residues. V shed 6 bases, J shed 6 bases, and the junction held 7 bases outside the gene matches. Germline V gene data show CDR1 as MDHEN and CDR2 as SYDVKM. The CDR3 nucleotides read TGTGCCAGCAGGACGGCAGGGGGCCTTCAGCCCCAGCATTTT. Its protein product is CASRTAGGLQPQHF. Together with reference TRBV28 and TRBJ1-5, the CDR3 gives the full variable domain: DVKVTQSSRYLVKRTGEKVFLECVQDMDHENMFWYRQDPGLGLRLIYFSYDVKMKEKGDIPEGYSVSREKKERFSLILESASTNQTSMYLCASRTAGGLQPQHFGDGTRLSIL.

This chain joins TRBV6-1 and TRBJ1-5; 9 bases map to TRBD1. J was trimmed by 5 bases and V by 6 bases; bases with no gene match: 8. Germline loops: CDR1 MNHNS, CDR2 SASEGT. The CDR3 is 15 amino acids. CDR3 amino acids: CASRHRTGEDQPQHF. The CDR3 DNA reads as TGTGCCAGCAGACACAGGACAGGGGAGGATCAGCCCCAGCATTTT.

The V call is TRBV29-1, the J call TRBJ2-7, with D maybe TRBD1 (5 bases). V lost 4 bases to trimming and J lost 2 bases, with 9 bases between them. CDR1 is SQVTM, CDR2 ANQGSEA, per germline. The CDR3 loop spans 12 amino acids. The CDR3 is CSVVGRAYEQYF. The DNA for the CDR3 is TGCAGCGTTGTGGGGCGAGCCTACGAGCAGTACTTC.

This chain links TRBV9 with TRBJ2-1; 9 nucleotides align to TRBD2. CDR1 is SGDLS, CDR2 YYNGEE, per germline. J was trimmed by 15 bases and V by 3 bases; bases with no gene match: 7. The CDR3 runs 12 residues. CDR3 nucleotides: TGTGCCAGCAGCGGTCTAGCGGGGAGCGTGTTCTTC. Encoded protein: CASSGLAGSVFF.

This clone was detected once. This sequence joins TRBV27 and TRBJ1-1; D is undetermined. Germline V gene data show CDR1 as MNHEY and CDR2 as SMNVEV (reference sequence). Trimming took 6 bases from V and 8 from J, leaving 10 bases between them. CDR3 size: 11 residues. CDR3 region: CASSRGKEAFF. For the CDR3, the DNA is TGTGCCAGCAGCAGAGGGAAGGAAGCTTTCTTT.

V usage is TRBV19 and J usage is TRBJ2-5; no clear D. The CDR3 has 13 amino acids. Germline V gene data show CDR1 as LNHDA and CDR2 as SQIVND (reference sequence). The germline V and J ends were trimmed by 2 bases and 5 bases, with 9 bases remaining between them. For the CDR3, the DNA is TGTGCCAGTAGTATATTGATCGGGGAGACCCAGTACTTC. Its protein product is CASSILIGETQYF.

The genes are TRBV11-1 and TRBJ1-1, with D possibly matching TRBD1 (6 bases). The CDR3 totals 15 residues. V was trimmed by 5 bases and J by 0 bases, leaving 13 bases between them. The germline gives CDR1 SGHAT, CDR2 FQDESV (reference sequence). The CDR3 nucleotides read TGTGCCAGCAGCCCCCCATGGGACATGAACACTGAAGCTTTCTTT. This codes for CASSPPWDMNTEAFF.

The CDR3 DNA sequence: TGTGCCAGTAGTCCGGTGGGGGGTAACTATGGCTACACCTTC. Translating gives CASSPVGGNYGYTF. V and J are TRBV19 and TRBJ1-2; D perhaps matches TRBD1 (5 bases). The CDR3 is 14 residues long. The germline gives CDR1 LNHDA, CDR2 SQIVND (reference sequence). V lost 5 bases, J lost 1 base, and 11 bases lay in between.

The chain couples TRBV7-3 to TRBJ2-3; 9 bases match TRBD2. In germline, CDR1 is SGHTA, CDR2 FQGTGA. The V segment lost 5 bases and the J segment 0 bases; nucleotides outside the gene matches: 3. The CDR3 consists of 15 residues. CDR3 sequence reads: CASSPGTSSTDTQYF. For the CDR3, the DNA is TGTGCCAGCAGCCCCGGGACTAGCAGCACAGATACGCAGTATTTT.

This clone appeared once. The CDR3 nucleotides are TGTGCCAGCAGCGGACTAGCGGGGGAGCTGTTTTTT. Translation: CASSGLAGELFF. The rearrangement uses TRBV5-5 and TRBJ2-2, with 9 bases fitting TRBD2. CDR3 length equals 12 residues. Germline trimming cut 4 bases from V and 8 bases from J; bases unmatched to any gene: 0. Looked up from germline, CDR1 is SGHKS and CDR2 is YYEKEE (reference sequence).

The J gene is TRBJ1-5, the V gene TRBV9, with D tentatively TRBD1 (5 bases). This CDR3 region has 14 residues. Trimming shortened V by 4 bases and J by 4 bases, and 12 bases separated the two germline ends. Germline assignment: CDR1 SGDLS and CDR2 YYNGEE. The CDR3 protein is CASSSSPGNQPQHF. The CDR3 DNA reads TGTGCCAGCAGCTCCTCCCCAGGGAATCAGCCCCAGCATTTT.

The V and J genes are TRBV27 and TRBJ1-1; D is perhaps TRBD1 (6 bases). This CDR3 spans 16 amino acids. The germline CDR1 and CDR2 sequences are MNHEY and SMNVEV (reference sequence). V was trimmed by 0 bases and J by 0 bases, leaving 11 bases between them. The CDR3 DNA reads as TGTGCCAGCAGTTTATCGGTGTGGACAGTGAACACTGAAGCTTTCTTT. Its protein product is CASSLSVWTVNTEAFF.

V usage is TRBV11-2 and J usage is TRBJ2-7; tentative D call: TRBD2 (5 bases). The CDR3 runs 15 residues. Trimming removed 5 bases at V and 2 bases at J, with 16 bases between. Germline V gene lookup returns CDR1 SGHAT and CDR2 FQNNGV. The CDR3 nucleotides are TGTGCCAGCAGCGCGGGTCCCATTCAGCCCTACGAGCAGTACTTC. This gives the protein CASSAGPIQPYEQYF.